The clone carrying this T cell receptor beta chain was counted at least ten times. Its target is unknown. This sample was included in a study of regulatory T cells in long-lasting Graves disease. Study in general: The definition of persistent Graves' disease was over 5 years of antithyroid drugs with positive TSH receptor antibodies. Findings and caveats of the study: Persistent disease was associated with favored TRBV28 usage and with favored use of TRBJ1-2 and TRBJ2-5.

Noted time point: persistent/refractory GD, antithyroid drugs over 5 years with positive TRAb. PBMC RNA served as the TCR library source. American Thyroid Association guidelines served as the basis for diagnosing Graves' disease. The V and J ends lost 4 bases and 0 bases, in that order; junction bases with no gene match: 9. This CDR3 is built from 17 residues. The germline V gene has CDR1 MDHEN and CDR2 SYDVKM. Libraries of TCR beta came from iRepertoire HTBI primers plus Arm-PCR of CDR3 regions. TCRdb re-derived calls from the multiplex PCR reads in MiXCR, one entry per CDR3 protein. Among 300,000 to 500,000 distinct CDR3 sequences, under 25% were seen once, and the ten largest hold less than 25%.

The chain joins TRBV28 to TRBJ1-5; TRBD1 matches 7 bases. The sample consisted of peripheral blood mononuclear cells (PBMCs), taken when the disease was refractory, from a patient treated with antithyroid drugs. The receptor was isolated from a female donor with Graves disease. This CDR3 reads CASSSSWTGLSNQPQHF. CDR3 sequence (DNA): TGTGCCAGCAGTTCCTCTTGGACAGGACTTAGCAATCAGCCCCAGCATTTT. Filled out from reference TRBV28 and TRBJ1-5, the complete variable domain reads DVKVTQSSRYLVKRTGEKVFLECVQDMDHENMFWYRQDPGLGLRLIYFSYDVKMKEKGDIPEGYSVSREKKERFSLILESASTNQTSMYLCASSSSWTGLSNQPQHFGDGTRLSIL.